This entry is about one T cell receptor (beta chain). No antigen is known for it. In the original workflow: Junction-only sequences without quality scores were provided by ImmunoSEQ, so filtering was different. Assay used: immunoSEQ multiplex PCR; TCRdb lists only in-frame clones, some missing. The V and J calls and the clone size are those of that table, but D and trimming were determined from the DNA. The sample lists over a million clones, more than 65% occurring once. The data were taken from a study of shared clonotypes between healthy human individuals. General observations from the study: Few donors restricted represented genetic and exposure-history diversity.

The clonotype originates from a man younger than 35 in good health. The sample taken for sequencing was memory CD4+ T cells sorted from blood. The sample's subset: CD45RA-negative fraction.

The CDR3 region has the DNA TGTGCCAGCAGCCTCTTCAGGGGGGAGGTTCGCGAGCAGTACTTC. As protein: CASSLFRGEVREQYF. This rearrangement joins TRBV28 to TRBJ2-7, with D perhaps TRBD1 (7 bases). This CDR3 is 15 amino acids long. Germline-derived CDR1 and CDR2 are MDHEN and SYDVKM. Trimming took off 6 bases at V and 6 bases at J, with 21 bases between the two ends.